The 17 T cell receptor beta chains presented below share a single source sample, sequenced in a study of radiotherapy plus CTLA-4 blockade in lung cancer. Using immunoSEQ multiplex PCR, the repertoire was profiled, and TCRdb retains in-frame clones only, with some absent. The repertoire holds roughly 75,000 clones, about 84% seen once, with roughly 0.87% in the top ten. The source was peripheral blood, collected from a patient treated with radiotherapy plus ipilimumab. The receptor set was obtained from a human donor with non-small cell lung cancer who had stable disease on radiotherapy plus ipilimumab.

The V gene is TRBV29-1, the J gene TRBJ1-1; TRBD1 aligns across 7 bases. This CDR3 has 13 residues. With 8 bases clipped from V and 4 bases from J, the junction kept 10 bases outside the gene matches. From germline, CDR1 is SQVTM and CDR2 ANQGSEA. The CDR3 loop is CSTPSPGGTEAFF. The CDR3 coding sequence is TGCAGCACCCCATCCCCAGGGGGCACTGAAGCTTTCTTT. Combining the CDR3 with reference TRBV29-1 and TRBJ1-1 gives the whole variable domain SAVISQKPSRDICQRGTSLTIQCQVDSQVTMMFWYRQQPGQSLTLIATANQGSEATYESGFVIDKFPISRPNLTFSTLTVSNMSPEDSSIYLCSTPSPGGTEAFFGQGTRLTVV.

This chain uses TRBV7-9 with TRBJ1-2; a weak D match, TRBD1 (5 bases). The V gene's germline CDR1 is SEHNR and CDR2 FQNEAQ (reference sequence). Trimming took 2 bases from V and 8 from J, leaving 12 bases between them. The CDR3 is 13 amino acids. The CDR3 DNA reads TGTGCCAGCAGCTTACCAGGGAATTGGGGCTACACCTTC. Amino acid sequence: CASSLPGNWGYTF.

This chain connects TRBV19 to TRBJ1-2; 7 bases are a match to TRBD1. Germline assignment: CDR1 LNHDA and CDR2 SQIVND (reference sequence). Unmatched junction bases numbered 11, after V lost 5 bases and J lost 8 bases. This CDR3 has 14 residues. CDR3 in DNA: TGTGCCAGTAGTGCAGGGACAGAGCGAACCGGCTACACCTTC. Translating it yields CASSAGTERTGYTF.

This chain uses TRBV7-2 with TRBJ1-5, with D possibly being TRBD1 (6 bases). Trimming took 5 bases from V and 2 from J, leaving 10 bases between them. The germline CDR1 and CDR2 sequences are SGHTA and FQGNSA. The CDR3 length is 14 residues. Here the CDR3 reads CASSGRQGNQPQHF. Written as DNA, the CDR3 is TGTGCCAGCAGCGGCCGACAGGGCAATCAGCCCCAGCATTTT.

The genes are TRBV10-3 and TRBJ2-3; TRBD2 matches at 11 bases. The CDR3 is 16 residues long. Germline V gene sequence: CDR1 ENHRY, CDR2 SYGVKD. V lost 3 bases, J lost 2 bases, and 4 bases stayed unmatched. CDR3 DNA sequence: TGTGCCATCAGTGAACTAGCGGGGGCCATCACAGATACGCAGTATTTT. It is translated as CAISELAGAITDTQYF.

The rearrangement joins TRBV6-1 to TRBJ2-7; D ambiguous. The CDR3 totals 12 residues. V was trimmed by 1 base and J by 4 bases, leaving 5 bases between them. Germline V gene data show CDR1 as MNHNS and CDR2 as SASEGT. The CDR3 DNA reads as TGTGCCAGCAGTGAAGGGTGGTACGAGCAGTACTTC. Protein sequence: CASSEGWYEQYF.

The chain joins TRBV7-2 to TRBJ2-6; tentatively, D is TRBD1 (5 bases). The CDR3 has 16 residues. The germline V gene has CDR1 SGHTA and CDR2 FQGNSA. The V gene lost 2 bases and the J gene lost 0 bases, with 8 bases spanning the gap. CDR3 bases: TGTGCCAGCAGCTTAAACAGGTTCTCTGGGGCCAACGTCCTGACTTTC. Protein: CASSLNRFSGANVLTF.

This clone appeared a few times. The chain uses TRBV28 and TRBJ2-4; 9 bases map to TRBD2. After removal of 6 bases from V and 0 bases from J, the junction contained 9 bases not matched to a gene. Germline CDR1 is MDHEN and CDR2 is SYDVKM. The CDR3 runs to 17 residues. The chain's CDR3 is CASSPPWTSAAKNIQYF. Written as DNA, the CDR3 is TGTGCCAGCAGCCCCCCTTGGACTAGCGCAGCCAAAAACATTCAGTACTTC. Using reference TRBV28 and TRBJ2-4 for the parts outside the CDR3, the full variable domain is DVKVTQSSRYLVKRTGEKVFLECVQDMDHENMFWYRQDPGLGLRLIYFSYDVKMKEKGDIPEGYSVSREKKERFSLILESASTNQTSMYLCASSPPWTSAAKNIQYFGAGTRLSVL.

The chain is built from TRBV19 and TRBJ2-3; D is perhaps TRBD1 or TRBD2 (6 bases each). Germline V gene lookup returns CDR1 LNHDA and CDR2 SQIVND (reference sequence). The CDR3 covers 14 residues. Trimming took off 10 bases at V and 3 bases at J, with 17 bases between the two ends. This CDR3 is CATRGDLRTDTQYF. CDR3 coding DNA: TGTGCCACAAGGGGGGATTTGAGAACAGATACGCAGTATTTT.

The chain recombines TRBV7-8 with TRBJ2-7; D perhaps matches TRBD1 (5 bases). Germline V gene lookup returns CDR1 SGHVS and CDR2 FQNEAQ. The CDR3 has 14 amino acids. V was trimmed by 2 bases and J by 2 bases, leaving 10 bases between them. CDR3 bases: TGTGCCAGCAGCTTACCTCAGGGAACCTACGAGCAGTACTTC. Protein sequence: CASSLPQGTYEQYF.

V is TRBV18 and J is TRBJ2-1; maybe TRBD1 (5 bases). V was pared by 2 bases and J by 8 bases, with 13 bases between. Germline V lookup: CDR1 KGHSH, CDR2 LQKENI. The CDR3 contains 14 residues. The CDR3 protein is CASSPLGRTHEQFF. CDR3 bases: TGTGCCAGCTCACCATTAGGACGGACACATGAGCAGTTCTTC.

The chain employs TRBV10-3 and TRBJ1-5; D remains unclear. Germline V gene sequence: CDR1 ENHRY, CDR2 SYGVKD. V gave up 2 bases and J gave up 11 bases, with 10 bases separating them. The CDR3 has 12 residues. The CDR3 bases are TGTGCCATCAGTGAGGAACGAAGGGCCCAGCATTTT. Residues: CAISEERRAQHF.

The J gene is TRBJ2-2, the V gene TRBV28, with 8 bases matching TRBD1. This CDR3 has 15 residues. With V trimmed by 4 bases and J by 5 bases, 6 bases remained unmatched. CDR1 and CDR2 (germline): MDHEN, SYDVKM. The CDR3 reads CASSSRQGRTGELFF. The CDR3 DNA sequence: TGTGCCAGCAGTTCCCGACAGGGGCGGACCGGGGAGCTGTTTTTT.

Here the CDR3 reads CASSYEGISGNTIYF. As DNA, the CDR3 is TGTGCCAGCAGTTATGAAGGGATCTCTGGAAACACCATATATTTT. The V call is TRBV6-5, the J call TRBJ1-3; D ambiguous. CDR1 is MNHEY and CDR2 is SVGAGI in the germline V gene. Trimming pared 3 bases from V and 0 bases from J, leaving 9 bases between. CDR3 length equals 15 residues.

This clone was seen a few times. The gene calls are TRBV7-2 and TRBJ2-1; the match to TRBD2 covers 10 bases. Unmatched junction bases numbered 16, after V lost 4 bases and J lost 10 bases. Germline CDR1 and CDR2: SGHTA and FQGNSA. The CDR3 totals 17 residues. The CDR3 DNA sequence: TGTGCCAGCAGCTCACAACCTGGGGTAGCGGGAGGCGGGGAGCAGTTCTTC. It yields the protein CASSSQPGVAGGGEQFF.

Here the CDR3 DNA reads TGCGCCAGCAGCTTGGCTCGACGGAGGAGCTCCTACGAGCAGTACTTC. This codes for CASSLARRRSSYEQYF. The rearrangement links TRBV5-1 to TRBJ2-7, with D possibly being TRBD2 (5 bases). V was clipped by 0 bases and J by 0 bases, with 13 bases between them. Per germline, CDR1 SGHRS and CDR2 YFSETQ. The CDR3 has 16 residues.

Points on this clone: This sample includes further DNA sequences coding for the same CDR3. This sequence joins TRBV27 and TRBJ2-7, with 8 bases matching TRBD2. V lost 4 bases to trimming and J lost 1 base; unmatched junction nucleotides: 9. There are 16 residues in the CDR3. Germline V CDR1 and CDR2: MNHEY, SMNVEV (reference sequence). CDR3 amino acids: CASSSPGLAGSYEQYF. The CDR3, as DNA: TGTGCCAGCAGTTCCCCCGGGCTAGCGGGTTCCTACGAGCAGTACTTC.